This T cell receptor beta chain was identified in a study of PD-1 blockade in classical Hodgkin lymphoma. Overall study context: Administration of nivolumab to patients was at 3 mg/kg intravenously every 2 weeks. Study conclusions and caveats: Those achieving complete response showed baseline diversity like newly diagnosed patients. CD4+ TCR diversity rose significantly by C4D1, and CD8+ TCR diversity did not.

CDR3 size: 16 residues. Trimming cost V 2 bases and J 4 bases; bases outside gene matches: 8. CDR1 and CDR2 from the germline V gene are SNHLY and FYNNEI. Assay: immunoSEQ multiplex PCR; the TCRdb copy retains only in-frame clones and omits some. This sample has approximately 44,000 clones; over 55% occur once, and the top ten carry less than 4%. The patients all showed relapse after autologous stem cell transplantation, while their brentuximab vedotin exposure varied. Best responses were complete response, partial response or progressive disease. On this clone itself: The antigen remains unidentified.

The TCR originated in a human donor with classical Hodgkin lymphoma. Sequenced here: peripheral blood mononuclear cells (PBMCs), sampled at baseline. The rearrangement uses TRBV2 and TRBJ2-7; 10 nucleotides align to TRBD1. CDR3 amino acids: CASSEWGGQGRYEQYF. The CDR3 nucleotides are TGTGCCAGCAGTGAATGGGGGGGACAGGGGCGGTACGAGCAGTACTTC.